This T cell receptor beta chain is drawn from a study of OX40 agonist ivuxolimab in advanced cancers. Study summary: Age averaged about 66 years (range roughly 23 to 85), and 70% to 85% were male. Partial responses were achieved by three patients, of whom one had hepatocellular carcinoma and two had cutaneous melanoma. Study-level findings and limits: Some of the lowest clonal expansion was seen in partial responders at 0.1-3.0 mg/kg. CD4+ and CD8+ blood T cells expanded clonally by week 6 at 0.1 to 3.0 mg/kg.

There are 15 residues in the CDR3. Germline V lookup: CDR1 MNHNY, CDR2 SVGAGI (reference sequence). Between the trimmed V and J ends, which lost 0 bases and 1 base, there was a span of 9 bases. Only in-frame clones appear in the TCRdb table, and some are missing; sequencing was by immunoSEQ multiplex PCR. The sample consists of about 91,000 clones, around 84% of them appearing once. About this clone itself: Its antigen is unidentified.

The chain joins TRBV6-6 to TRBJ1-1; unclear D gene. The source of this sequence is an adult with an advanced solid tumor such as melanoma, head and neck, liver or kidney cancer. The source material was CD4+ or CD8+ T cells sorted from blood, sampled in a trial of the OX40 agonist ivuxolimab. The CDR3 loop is CASSYSMTWNTEAFF. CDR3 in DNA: TGTGCCAGCAGTTACTCGATGACATGGAACACTGAAGCTTTCTTT.